This entry is about one T cell receptor beta chain. Its specificity is not known. There was one heparinised blood draw per donor, averaging approximately 120 mL. Via the markers CD45RO/CCR7/CD25/CD127/CD95/CD27, stem cell-like memory, regulatory, central memory and naive CD4+ cells were sorted. Once sorted, every population was more than 95% pure. Losses at the gene ends were 7 bases for V and 2 bases for J; bases not matched to a gene: 2. CDR1 is SNHLY, CDR2 FYNNEI, per germline. The CDR3 is 12 residues long. These data come from a study of beta chain features in type 1 diabetes. Study-level points and caveats: Type 1 diabetes patients had TCRB CDR3s that were shorter (moderately but significantly so) in all four CD4+ subsets.

Reverse transcription of all isolated RNA meant that expressed TCRB transcripts were sequenced. Profiled with immunoSEQ multiplex PCR; TCRdb holds only in-frame clones, not every one. Of around 340,000 clones listed, roughly a fifth are singletons. The receptor comes from a young woman in good health. The chain carries TRBV2 and TRBJ2-7; 7 bases match TRBD2. The material sequenced was naive CD4+ T cells from blood. Written as DNA, the CDR3 is TGTGCCAGCAAGCGGGGCCCCTACGAGCAGTACTTC. It codes for CASKRGPYEQYF.